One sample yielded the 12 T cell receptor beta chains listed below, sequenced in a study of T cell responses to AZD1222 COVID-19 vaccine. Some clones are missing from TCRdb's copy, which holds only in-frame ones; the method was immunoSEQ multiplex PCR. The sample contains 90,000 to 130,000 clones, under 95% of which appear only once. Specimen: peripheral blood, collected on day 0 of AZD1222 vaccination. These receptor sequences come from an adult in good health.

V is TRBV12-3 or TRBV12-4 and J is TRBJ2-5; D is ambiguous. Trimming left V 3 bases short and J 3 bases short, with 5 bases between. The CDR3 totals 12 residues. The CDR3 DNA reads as TGTGCCAGCAGTTTTTCGAAAGAGACCCAGTACTTC. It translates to CASSFSKETQYF.

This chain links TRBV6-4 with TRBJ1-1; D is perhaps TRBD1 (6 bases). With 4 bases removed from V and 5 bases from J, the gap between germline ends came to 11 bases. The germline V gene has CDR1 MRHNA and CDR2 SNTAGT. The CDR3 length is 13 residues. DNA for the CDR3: TGTGCCAGCAGTGTTTTACAGGGTACTGAAGCTTTCTTT. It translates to CASSVLQGTEAFF.

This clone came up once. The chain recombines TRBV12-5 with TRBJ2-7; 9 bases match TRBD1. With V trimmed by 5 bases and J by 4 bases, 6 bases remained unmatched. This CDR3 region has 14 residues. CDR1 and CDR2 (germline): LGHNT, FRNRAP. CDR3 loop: CASGPGQGMYEQYF. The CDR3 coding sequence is TGTGCTAGTGGTCCTGGACAGGGGATGTACGAGCAGTACTTC. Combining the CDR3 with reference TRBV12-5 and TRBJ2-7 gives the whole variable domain DARVTQTPRHKVTEMGQEVTMRCQPILGHNTVFWYRQTMMQGLELLAYFRNRAPLDDSGMPKDRFSAEMPDATLATLKIQPSEPRDSAVYFCASGPGQGMYEQYFGPGTRLTVT.

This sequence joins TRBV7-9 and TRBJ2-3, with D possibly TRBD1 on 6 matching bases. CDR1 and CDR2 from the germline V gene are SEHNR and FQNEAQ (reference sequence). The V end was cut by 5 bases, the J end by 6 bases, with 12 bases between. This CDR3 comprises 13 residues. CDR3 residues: CASSRDTDDTQYF. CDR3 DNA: TGTGCCAGCAGCCGGGACACTGATGATACGCAGTATTTT.

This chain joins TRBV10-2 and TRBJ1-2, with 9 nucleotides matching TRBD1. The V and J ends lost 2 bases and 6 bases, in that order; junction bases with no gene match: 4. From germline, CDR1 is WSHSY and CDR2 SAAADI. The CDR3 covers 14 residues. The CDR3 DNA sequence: TGCGCCAGCAGTGAGCCGAGGACAGGGGATGGCTACACCTTC. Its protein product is CASSEPRTGDGYTF.

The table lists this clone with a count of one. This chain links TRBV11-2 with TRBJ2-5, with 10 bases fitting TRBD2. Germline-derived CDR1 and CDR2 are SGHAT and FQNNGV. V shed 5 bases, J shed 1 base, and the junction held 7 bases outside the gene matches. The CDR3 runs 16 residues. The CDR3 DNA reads TGTGCCAGCAGCAGAGCGGGGGGGGTTGCCCAAGAGACCCAGTACTTC. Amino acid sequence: CASSRAGGVAQETQYF.

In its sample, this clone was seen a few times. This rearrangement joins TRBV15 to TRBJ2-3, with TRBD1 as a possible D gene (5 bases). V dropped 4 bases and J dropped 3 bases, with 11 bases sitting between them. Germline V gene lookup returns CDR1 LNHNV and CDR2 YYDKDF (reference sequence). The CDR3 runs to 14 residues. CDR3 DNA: TGTGCCACCAGCATCCGACAGACTACAGATACGCAGTATTTT. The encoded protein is CATSIRQTTDTQYF.

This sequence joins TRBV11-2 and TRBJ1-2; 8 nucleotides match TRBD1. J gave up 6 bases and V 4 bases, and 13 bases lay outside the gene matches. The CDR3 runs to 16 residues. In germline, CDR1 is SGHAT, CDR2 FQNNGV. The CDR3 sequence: CASSSPRTGRMDGYTF. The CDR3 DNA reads TGTGCCAGCAGCTCGCCTAGGACAGGGAGGATGGATGGCTACACCTTC.

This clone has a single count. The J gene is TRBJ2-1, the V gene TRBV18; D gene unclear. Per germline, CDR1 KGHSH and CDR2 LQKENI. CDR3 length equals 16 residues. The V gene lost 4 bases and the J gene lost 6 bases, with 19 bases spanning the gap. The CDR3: CASSLTPSSTRNEQFF. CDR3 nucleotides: TGTGCCAGCTCACTTACTCCTAGTAGTACTCGCAATGAGCAGTTCTTC.

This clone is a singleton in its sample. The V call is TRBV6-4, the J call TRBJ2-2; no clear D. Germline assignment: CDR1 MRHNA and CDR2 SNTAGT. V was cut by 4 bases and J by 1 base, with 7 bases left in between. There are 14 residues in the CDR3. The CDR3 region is CASSVIVNTGELFF. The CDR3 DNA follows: TGTGCCAGCAGTGTAATCGTGAACACCGGGGAGCTGTTTTTT.

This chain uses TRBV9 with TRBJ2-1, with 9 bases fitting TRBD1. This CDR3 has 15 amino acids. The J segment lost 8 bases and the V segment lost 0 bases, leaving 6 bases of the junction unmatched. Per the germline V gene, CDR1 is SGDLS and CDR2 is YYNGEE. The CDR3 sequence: CASSVASRTGDEQFF. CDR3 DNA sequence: TGTGCCAGCAGCGTAGCATCGAGGACAGGGGATGAGCAGTTCTTC.

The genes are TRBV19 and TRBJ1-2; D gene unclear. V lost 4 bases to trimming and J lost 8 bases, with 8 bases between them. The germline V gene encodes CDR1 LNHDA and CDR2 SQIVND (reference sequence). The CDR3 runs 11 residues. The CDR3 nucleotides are TGTGCCAGTAGTACCCCGAGCGGCTACACCTTC. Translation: CASSTPSGYTF.